Presented here are 12 T cell receptor beta chains from one specimen sequenced in a study of T cell changes during pregnancy in multiple sclerosis. Method: immunoSEQ multiplex PCR; TCRdb's copy keeps in-frame clones and lacks some. The sample lists some 35,000 clones, approximately 89% occurring once. This specimen consisted of CD4+ T cells from peripheral blood mononuclear cells, obtained after pregnancy. Every receptor here comes from a female donor in good health, enrolled as a control in a pregnancy study.

This rearrangement joins TRBV2 to TRBJ1-2; TRBD1 agrees at 7 bases. The germline CDR1 and CDR2 sequences are SNHLY and FYNNEI. The length of the CDR3 is 12 residues. The V segment lost 9 bases and the J segment 0 bases; nucleotides outside the gene matches: 1. CDR3 loop: CARGTANYGYTF. The CDR3 coding sequence is TGTGCCAGAGGGACAGCTAACTATGGCTACACCTTC. The whole variable domain, remainder taken from reference TRBV2 and TRBJ1-2, is EPEVTQTPSHQVTQMGQEVILRCVPISNHLYFYWYRQILGQKVEFLVSFYNNEISEKSEIFDDQFSVERPDGSNFTLKIRSTKLEDSAMYFCARGTANYGYTFGSGTRLTVV.

The chain uses TRBV27 and TRBJ2-1, with 10 bases lining up with TRBD1. V gave up 5 bases and J gave up 7 bases; unmatched junction bases: 14. The CDR3 loop spans 17 amino acids. The germline V gene has CDR1 MNHEY and CDR2 SMNVEV (reference sequence). The CDR3 spells CASSSRRDRGTRNEQFF. In nucleotides, the CDR3 is TGTGCCAGCAGTAGCCGCAGGGACAGGGGAACCAGGAATGAGCAGTTCTTC.

The CDR3: CASSGRTGPYGYTF. The CDR3 DNA follows: TGTGCCAGCAGTGGAAGGACAGGACCCTATGGCTACACCTTC. V gene TRBV6-5 combines with J gene TRBJ1-2; 7 positions match TRBD1. The CDR3 runs 14 residues. V shed 5 bases, J shed 4 bases, and the junction held 7 bases outside the gene matches. CDR1 and CDR2 (germline): MNHEY, SVGAGI.

V gene TRBV19 combines with J gene TRBJ2-4; 7 bases align to TRBD1. This CDR3 is built from 13 residues. V trimming: 10 bases; J trimming: 8 bases; junction bases outside the gene matches: 11. From germline, CDR1 is LNHDA and CDR2 SQIVND (reference sequence). For the CDR3, the DNA is TGTGCCACAAGGGACAGCCACCAGCACATTCAGTACTTC. This codes for CATRDSHQHIQYF.

The CDR3 loop reads CASSLRQPNTEAFF. The CDR3 DNA reads as TGTGCCAGCAGCCTCCGACAGCCGAACACTGAAGCTTTCTTT. The gene calls are TRBV7-8 and TRBJ1-1, with D possibly matching TRBD1 (5 bases). The germline V gene encodes CDR1 SGHVS and CDR2 FQNEAQ. The germline V and J ends were trimmed by 5 bases and 1 base, with 11 bases remaining between them. The CDR3 extends over 14 amino acids.

This clone was detected once. V is TRBV19 and J is TRBJ1-4; 8 nucleotides line up with TRBD1. J lost 0 bases, V lost 10 bases, and 7 bases had no gene match. In germline, CDR1 is LNHDA, CDR2 SQIVND (reference sequence). The CDR3 has 15 residues. CDR3 DNA: TGTGCCACAGGGGGCGGCCCCGCAACTAATGAAAAACTGTTTTTT. Protein: CATGGGPATNEKLFF.

V usage is TRBV19 and J usage is TRBJ1-1, with D uncertain. V lost 0 bases and J 1 base, leaving 6 bases between the germline ends. Germline assignment: CDR1 LNHDA and CDR2 SQIVND (reference sequence). The CDR3 extends over 14 amino acids. The CDR3, as DNA: TGTGCCAGTAGTATAGAGGCAGGGAACACTGAAGCTTTCTTT. Amino acids: CASSIEAGNTEAFF. The whole variable domain, filled in from reference TRBV19 and TRBJ1-1, reads DGGITQSPKYLFRKEGQNVTLSCEQNLNHDAMYWYRQDPGQGLRLIYYSQIVNDFQKGDIAEGYSVSREKKESFPLTVTSAQKNPTAFYLCASSIEAGNTEAFFGQGTRLTVV.

The chain has TRBV10-3 and TRBJ2-3; the D gene is possibly TRBD2 (6 bases). Trimming pared 7 bases from V and 5 bases from J, leaving 7 bases between. Germline V gene lookup returns CDR1 ENHRY and CDR2 SYGVKD. This CDR3 has 11 amino acids. The CDR3 DNA reads TGTGCCATCATGGGAGGAGATACGCAGTATTTT. This gives the protein CAIMGGDTQYF.

CDR3 nucleotides: TGTGCCAGCAGTCGCGCGGGGGGAAACACCATATATTTT. The encoded protein is CASSRAGGNTIYF. The chain employs TRBV27 and TRBJ1-3; D unresolved. CDR1 MNHEY and CDR2 SMNVEV come from the germline V gene (reference sequence). The germline V and J ends were trimmed by 5 bases and 4 bases, with 9 bases remaining between them. The CDR3 runs to 13 residues.

This clone was seen just once. This chain links TRBV11-2 with TRBJ2-7, with TRBD2 matching 9 bases. The V gene's germline CDR1 is SGHAT and CDR2 FQNNGV. This CDR3 has 15 residues. The V gene end was trimmed by 2 bases and the J gene end by 1 base; junction bases not matched to a gene: 3. CDR3 sequence (DNA): TGTGCCAGCAGCTTAAATAGCGGGGGTTCCTACGAGCAGTACTTC. This translates into CASSLNSGGSYEQYF.

V and J are TRBV7-2 and TRBJ2-7; 8 nucleotides align to TRBD2. Germline-derived CDR1 and CDR2 are SGHTA and FQGNSA. This CDR3 is 14 amino acids long. Trimming removed 1 base from V and 3 bases from J; junction bases left unmatched: 2. In nucleotides, the CDR3 is TGTGCCAGCAGCTTAGAAGGGACTAGCTACGAGCAGTACTTC. It translates to CASSLEGTSYEQYF.

Here the CDR3 DNA reads TGTGCCAGCAGCGAGACTAGCGGTTTAAGCACAGATACGCAGTATTTT. Amino acids: CASSETSGLSTDTQYF. J is TRBJ2-3 and V is TRBV7-6; TRBD2 agrees at 9 bases. This CDR3 is 16 amino acids long. Germline CDR1 and CDR2: SGHVS and FNYEAQ. V lost 5 bases and J lost 0; bases outside the gene matches: 6.